One and the same sample provided the 12 T cell receptor beta chains below, sequenced in a study of cytomegalovirus exposure and HLA in healthy donors. Here immunoSEQ multiplex PCR was the method, and the copy in TCRdb shows in-frame clones only, minus some. The sample consists of 150,000 to 200,000 clones, approximately 82% of them appearing once. Material: PBMCs. The receptor set was obtained from a woman between 25 and 40 years old in good health and CMV-seropositive.

The rearrangement uses TRBV6-5 and TRBJ2-7; weak D call: TRBD2 (5 bases). The CDR3 runs to 14 residues. V lost 6 bases and J 6 bases, leaving 18 bases between the germline ends. Per germline, CDR1 MNHEY and CDR2 SVGAGI. The CDR3 bases are TGTGCCAGCAGGCGGGCCTACCAAAGGAGCGAGCAGTACTTC. Protein sequence: CASRRAYQRSEQYF.

This clone is a singleton in its sample. The rearrangement joins TRBV5-6 to TRBJ2-3, with 7 bases lining up with TRBD1. From germline, CDR1 is SGHDT and CDR2 YYEEEE. The CDR3 extends over 16 amino acids. V was pared by 0 bases and J by 2 bases, with 6 bases of the junction left unmatched. The CDR3 region has the DNA TGTGCCAGCAGCTTGGAACTGGGACAGAACACAGATACGCAGTATTTT. Translating it yields CASSLELGQNTDTQYF.

The chain uses TRBV29-1 and TRBJ1-2; possibly TRBD1 for D (6 bases). The V and J ends lost 4 bases and 3 bases respectively, with 12 bases between them. In germline, CDR1 is SQVTM, CDR2 ANQGSEA. The CDR3 is 13 residues long. The CDR3 nucleotides are TGCAGCGTTGGATTCGGACAGCACTATGGCTACACCTTC. Protein sequence: CSVGFGQHYGYTF.

The chain links TRBV28 to TRBJ1-2, with D perhaps TRBD1 (5 bases). The CDR3 runs to 13 residues. CDR1 MDHEN and CDR2 SYDVKM come from the germline V gene. Trimming left V 6 bases short and J 4 bases short, with 12 bases between. The CDR3, as DNA: TGTGCCAGCAGCCTAATGACAGCCTATGGCTACACCTTC. It codes for CASSLMTAYGYTF.

CDR3 amino acids: CASSFGQGGNEQYF. The CDR3 DNA follows: TGCGCCAGCAGCTTCGGACAGGGGGGCAACGAGCAGTACTTC. The rearrangement joins TRBV5-1 to TRBJ2-7; 10 nucleotides line up with TRBD1. Looked up from germline, CDR1 is SGHRS and CDR2 is YFSETQ. This CDR3 comprises 14 residues. J lost 5 bases, V lost 2 bases, and 4 bases had no gene match.

This clone has a single count. The V gene is TRBV6-1, the J gene TRBJ1-3, with 9 bases identical to TRBD1. This CDR3 spans 15 amino acids. CDR1 and CDR2 (germline): MNHNS, SASEGT. V lost 8 bases to trimming and J lost 3 bases; unmatched junction nucleotides: 8. This CDR3 is CASGEQGAGGNTIYF. The CDR3, as DNA: TGTGCCAGCGGGGAACAGGGGGCTGGTGGAAACACCATATATTTT.

The gene calls are TRBV2 and TRBJ1-1; weak D call: TRBD1 (6 bases). V lost 6 bases and J lost 1, with 9 bases in between. Germline assignment: CDR1 SNHLY and CDR2 FYNNEI. This CDR3 region has 13 residues. CDR3 protein: CASRLGANTEAFF. For the CDR3, the DNA is TGTGCCAGCAGGCTGGGGGCGAACACTGAAGCTTTCTTT.

CDR3 sequence (DNA): TGTGCCAGTAGTATTCTACCCGGTAGCGAGCAGTACTTC. Its protein is CASSILPGSEQYF. This chain uses TRBV19 with TRBJ2-7; D gene unclear. The germline CDR1 and CDR2 sequences are LNHDA and SQIVND (reference sequence). V was pared by 3 bases and J by 6 bases, with 12 bases between. This CDR3 has 13 amino acids.

This chain uses TRBV5-6 with TRBJ2-7, with 12 nucleotides matching TRBD2. Trimming at V came to 3 bases and at J to 4 bases, leaving 2 bases not matched to a gene. From germline, CDR1 is SGHDT and CDR2 YYEEEE. CDR3 length: 14 residues. The CDR3 DNA reads TGTGCCAGCAGCTATACTAGCGGGAGGTACGAGCAGTACTTC. Protein product: CASSYTSGRYEQYF. The complete variable domain, with remaining parts taken from reference TRBV5-6 and TRBJ2-7, reads DAGVTQSPTHLIKTRGQQVTLRCSPKSGHDTVSWYQQALGQGPQFIFQYYEEEERQRGNFPDRFSGHQFPNYSSELNVNALLLGDSALYLCASSYTSGRYEQYFGPGTRLTVT.

The chain is built from TRBV9 and TRBJ2-3, with 8 bases identical to TRBD2. The CDR3 consists of 17 residues. The V gene end was trimmed by 4 bases and the J gene end by 6 bases; junction bases not matched to a gene: 16. The V gene's germline CDR1 is SGDLS and CDR2 YYNGEE. The CDR3 region has the DNA TGTGCCAGCAGCCCCGGGGGGGGAGGGCGGATGTCGGATACGCAGTATTTT. Encoded protein: CASSPGGGGRMSDTQYF.

This rearrangement joins TRBV6-1 to TRBJ2-1, with D perhaps matching TRBD2 (5 bases). This CDR3 comprises 13 residues. V was cut by 8 bases and J by 10 bases, with 18 bases left in between. Germline CDR1 MNHNS, CDR2 SASEGT. CDR3 coding DNA: TGTGCCAGCGTTCGGGGAGCAGCGAGCGAGCAGTTCTTC. Translating gives CASVRGAASEQFF.

V and J are TRBV28 and TRBJ2-3, with TRBD2 matching over 7 bases. The CDR3 length is 15 residues. CDR1 is MDHEN and CDR2 is SYDVKM in the germline V gene. Germline trimming cut 7 bases from V and 5 bases from J; bases unmatched to any gene: 12. In DNA, the CDR3 is TGTGCCAGCACCCATGGGGACTATAGAGGAGATACGCAGTATTTT. Translating gives CASTHGDYRGDTQYF.